Each of the 2 T cell receptor beta chains below was sequenced from the same sample in a study of cytomegalovirus exposure and HLA in healthy donors (dated by TCRdb to about 2017). Receptors were amplified or captured by the immunoSEQ multiplex PCR assay. For the multiplex PCR, a mixture combining 60 forward primers for TCR Vbeta segments and 13 reverse primers for TCR Jbeta segments was used. TCRdb obtained this table from immuneACCESS and retained in-frame rearrangements with V and J assigned. These tables miss some clones; where compared with another copy, unresolved V genes account for less than half of the shortfall, and the remainder is unexplained. The table for this sample lists some 130,000 clones; roughly three quarters of them were counted only once. 2% to 2.5% of the sample is held by the ten biggest clonotypes. The source material was PBMCs. Receptors were obtained from a man aged 25-40 years in good health and CMV-seronegative.

The chain has TRBV18 and TRBJ2-5, with TRBD2 matching over 7 bases. This CDR3 has 15 residues. Germline V gives CDR1 KGHSH, CDR2 LQKENI. The ends lost 3 bases at V and 2 bases at J; junction bases unmatched: 6. The CDR3 here is CASSPIAGVQETQYF. For the CDR3, the DNA is TGTGCCAGCTCACCCATTGCGGGGGTACAAGAGACCCAGTACTTC. The full variable domain, with the rest looked up from reference TRBV18 and TRBJ2-5, is NAGVMQNPRHLVRRRGQEARLRCSPMKGHSHVYWYRQLPEEGLKFMVYLQKENIIDESGMPKERFSAEFPKEGPSILRIQQVVRGDSAAYFCASSPIAGVQETQYFGPGTRLLVL.

This rearrangement joins TRBV4-1 to TRBJ2-1, with TRBD1 identical over 10 bases. The junction had 3 bases not matched to a gene; V was cut back by 0 bases and J by 4 bases. This CDR3 is 16 amino acids long. The germline gives CDR1 MGHRA, CDR2 YSYEKL. The CDR3 loop reads CASSQDGTGAYNEQFF. DNA for the CDR3: TGCGCCAGCAGCCAAGACGGGACAGGGGCTTACAATGAGCAGTTCTTC.